This record concerns one T cell receptor (beta chain) sequence. These data belong to a study of patients and donors after allogeneic stem cell transplantation. TCRdb itself ran the RT-PCR reads through MiXCR, one entry per CDR3 protein. The sample yields roughly 880,000 distinct CDR3 sequences, about a sixth seen once. Germline lookup yields CDR1 SGDLS and CDR2 YYNGEE. The CDR3 is 14 residues long. Trimming cost V 0 bases and J 9 bases; bases outside gene matches: 5. The origin of this receptor is a human donor who was either an allogeneic HSCT recipient or a stem cell or donor lymphocyte infusion donor (not recorded which). It is not recorded whose cells these are; they may come from a transplant donor. This chain connects TRBV9 to TRBJ2-1, with 8 bases identical to TRBD1. Sequencing input: blood, either unsorted or a sorted T cell fraction (not recorded which). This CDR3 is CASSVGVGTGEQFF. CDR3 in DNA: TGTGCCAGCAGCGTAGGGGTCGGGACAGGTGAGCAGTTCTTC.